This T cell receptor (beta chain) was sequenced in a study of blood T cell repertoires in COVID-19. The germline V and J ends were trimmed by 3 bases and 3 bases, with 9 bases remaining between them. The CDR3 contains 13 residues. Assay: immunoSEQ multiplex PCR; the TCRdb copy retains only in-frame clones and omits some. The table shows 310,000 or so clones, with roughly 86% occurring only once. Sequenced material: PBMCs or T cells enriched from blood (not recorded which). The rearrangement links TRBV12-3 or TRBV12-4 to TRBJ2-7; no clear D. The TCR sequence derives from a woman aged 18 to 35 who had recovered from COVID-19. The CDR3 spells CASSFHRDYEQYF. For the CDR3, the DNA is TGTGCCAGCAGTTTTCACAGAGACTACGAGCAGTACTTC.